This entry is about one TCR beta chain. Here immunoSEQ multiplex PCR was the method, and the copy in TCRdb shows in-frame clones only, minus some. The table lists a few hundred thousand clones, about 81% of them singletons, with 9.2% in the top ten. This entry comes from a study of blood T cell repertoires in COVID-19. The recovered donors of Cohort 3 showed two negative PCRs, clearance, or symptom resolution. In germline, CDR1 is SNHLY, CDR2 FYNNEI. The V end lost 2 bases, the J end lost 4 bases, and 9 bases lay between the germline ends. The CDR3 has 14 residues. The TCR comes from a man aged 40-55 years who had recovered from COVID-19. The chain carries TRBV2 and TRBJ2-1, with D possibly matching TRBD1 (7 bases). The sequencing input was PBMCs or T cells enriched from blood (not recorded which). The CDR3 sequence: CASSEQGGYNEQFF. Here the CDR3 DNA reads TGTGCCAGCAGTGAACAGGGGGGTTACAATGAGCAGTTCTTC.